The following is a TCR beta chain sequence with its context. A single record per CDR3 protein comes from TCRdb applying MiXCR to the 5' RACE reads. The repertoire includes 300,000 to 350,000 distinct CDR3 sequences, roughly a fifth of them detected once, and roughly 20% sits in the top ten. The record originates from a study of T-cell memory formation after mild COVID-19. Germline CDR1 and CDR2: SGHTA and FQGTGA. CDR3 length: 13 amino acids. The V gene lost 5 bases and the J gene lost 3 bases, with 10 bases spanning the gap. This clonotype was sampled from a man aged 18 to 29 who had mild COVID-19 (a few samples of this study predate the infection). Cell type and time point are not known. The sequenced sample consisted of PBMCs or a T cell subset sorted from them (not recorded which). The V call is TRBV7-3, the J call TRBJ2-5; D is uncertain. The CDR3: CASSPGSKETQYF. DNA for the CDR3: TGTGCCAGCAGCCCCGGGTCCAAAGAGACCCAGTACTTC.